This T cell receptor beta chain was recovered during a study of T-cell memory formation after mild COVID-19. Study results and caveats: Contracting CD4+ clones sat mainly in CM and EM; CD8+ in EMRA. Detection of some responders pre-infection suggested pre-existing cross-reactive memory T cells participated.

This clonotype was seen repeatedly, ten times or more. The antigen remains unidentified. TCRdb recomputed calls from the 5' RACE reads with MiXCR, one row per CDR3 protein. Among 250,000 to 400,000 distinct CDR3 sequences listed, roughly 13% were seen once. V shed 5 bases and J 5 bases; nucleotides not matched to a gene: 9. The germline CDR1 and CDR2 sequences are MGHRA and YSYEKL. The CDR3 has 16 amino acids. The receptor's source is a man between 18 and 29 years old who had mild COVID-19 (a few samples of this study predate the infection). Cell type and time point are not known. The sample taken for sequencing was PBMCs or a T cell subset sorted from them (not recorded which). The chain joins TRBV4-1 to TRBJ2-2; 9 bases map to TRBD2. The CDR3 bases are TGCGCCAGCAGCGGACCCGGGACTAGCCCGACCGGGGAGCTGTTTTTT. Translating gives CASSGPGTSPTGELFF.